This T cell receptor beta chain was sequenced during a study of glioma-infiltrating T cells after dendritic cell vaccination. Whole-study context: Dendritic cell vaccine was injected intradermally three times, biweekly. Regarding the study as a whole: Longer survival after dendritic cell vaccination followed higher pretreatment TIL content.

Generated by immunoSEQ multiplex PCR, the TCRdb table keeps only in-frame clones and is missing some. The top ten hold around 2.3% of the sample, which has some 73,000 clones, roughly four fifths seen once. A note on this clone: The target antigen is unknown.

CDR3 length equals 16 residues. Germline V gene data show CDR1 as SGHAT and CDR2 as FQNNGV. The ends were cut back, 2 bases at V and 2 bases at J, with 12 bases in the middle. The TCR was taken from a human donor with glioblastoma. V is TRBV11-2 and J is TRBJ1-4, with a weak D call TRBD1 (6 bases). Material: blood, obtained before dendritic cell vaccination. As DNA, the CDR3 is TGTGCCAGCAGCTTATCCCATCAGGGGACTAATGAAAAACTGTTTTTT. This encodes CASSLSHQGTNEKLFF.